This passage covers 18 T cell receptor beta chains from one sample sequenced in a study of PD-L1 blockade in urothelial cancer (dated by TCRdb to about 2017). Library creation used the immunoSEQ multiplex PCR assay. TCRdb re-hosts the immuneACCESS table, in-frame sequences only. Its copies lack some clones; in the studies checked, an unresolved V gene accounts for under half of them, and the cause for the rest is not known. This sample lists about 82,000 clones; 87% were detected once. The ten most abundant clones make up 4.5% to 7% of the sample. The sample in question was PBMCs, obtained around atezolizumab (anti-PD-L1) treatment. Every receptor here comes from a woman between 65 and 79 years old with urothelial cancer.

V is TRBV13 and J is TRBJ1-1; unclear D gene. Germline V gives CDR1 PRHDT, CDR2 FYEKMQ (reference sequence). With 4 bases removed from V and 6 bases from J, the gap between germline ends came to 27 bases. This CDR3 spans 18 amino acids. The CDR3 sequence is CASSYIRRPPSLSAEAFF. CDR3 coding DNA: TGTGCCAGCAGCTATATTCGACGGCCACCATCCCTCAGCGCTGAAGCTTTCTTT.

The V gene is TRBV9, the J gene TRBJ2-3, with 7 bases fitting TRBD2. V was clipped by 0 bases and J by 3 bases; unmatched bases: 4. This CDR3 comprises 15 residues. CDR1 is SGDLS and CDR2 is YYNGEE in the germline V gene. CDR3 residues: CASSVGRGSTDTQYF. The CDR3 DNA sequence: TGTGCCAGCAGCGTAGGGCGCGGGAGTACAGATACGCAGTATTTT.

This chain connects TRBV11-2 to TRBJ2-7; unclear D gene. Germline V gene data show CDR1 as SGHAT and CDR2 as FQNNGV. The CDR3 sequence is 13 residues long. V lost 0 bases, J lost 2 bases, and 5 bases lay in between. The CDR3 protein is CASSLELTYEQYF. The CDR3 DNA follows: TGTGCCAGCAGCTTAGAACTTACCTACGAGCAGTACTTC.

CDR3 in amino acids: CASSLAGAPYNEQFF. CDR3 in DNA: TGTGCCAGCAGCTTGGCGGGAGCCCCCTACAATGAGCAGTTCTTC. The chain combines TRBV7-3 with TRBJ2-1; the match to TRBD2 covers 7 bases. V was pared by 3 bases and J by 2 bases, with 4 bases of the junction left unmatched. CDR1 is SGHTA, CDR2 FQGTGA, per germline. This CDR3 comprises 15 residues. The whole variable domain, remainder taken from reference TRBV7-3 and TRBJ2-1, is GAGVSQTPSNKVTEKGKYVELRCDPISGHTALYWYRQSLGQGPEFLIYFQGTGAADDSGLPNDRFFAVRPEGSVSTLKIQRTERGDSAVYLCASSLAGAPYNEQFFGPGTRLTVL.

The CDR3 region is CASSLKRGQARVGYTF. The CDR3 nucleotides are TGTGCCAGCAGCTTGAAGCGGGGACAGGCAAGGGTTGGCTACACCTTC. This chain connects TRBV5-4 to TRBJ1-2, with 8 bases identical to TRBD1. The CDR3 length is 16 residues. Germline V lookup: CDR1 SGHNT, CDR2 YYREEE (reference sequence). The J segment lost 7 bases and the V segment lost 1 base, leaving 12 bases of the junction unmatched.

This chain links TRBV6-1 with TRBJ1-1, with unresolved D. The CDR3 length is 14 residues. Trimming took 7 bases from V and 1 from J, leaving 13 bases between them. Germline CDR1 MNHNS, CDR2 SASEGT. This CDR3 is CASIPGSGNTEAFF. The CDR3 DNA follows: TGTGCCAGCATACCGGGGTCAGGGAACACTGAAGCTTTCTTT.

This clone was seen once. Its ends do not fully match the called genes, so a read error is possible. The rearrangement uses TRBV29-1 and TRBJ2-4; TRBD2 aligns across 7 bases. Germline CDR1 reads SQVTM; CDR2 reads ANQGSEA. There are 13 residues in the CDR3. This CDR3 reads CSVEESGTILRDF. Here the CDR3 DNA reads TGCAGCGTGGAAGAAAGCGGGACTATACTAAGGGACTTC. The whole variable domain, filled in from reference TRBV29-1 and TRBJ2-4, reads SAVISQKPSRDICQRGTSLTIQCQVDSQVTMMFWYRQQPGQSLTLIATANQGSEATYESGFVIDKFPISRPNLTFSTLTVSNMSPEDSSIYLCSVEESGTILRDFGAGTRLSVL.

This chain uses TRBV6-5 with TRBJ2-5; TRBD1 matches at 10 bases. CDR3 size: 14 residues. The V and J ends lost 5 bases and 5 bases, in that order; junction bases with no gene match: 5. The germline V gene encodes CDR1 MNHEY and CDR2 SVGAGI. CDR3 sequence reads: CASSPRTGGETQYF. For the CDR3, the DNA is TGTGCCAGCAGTCCTCGGACAGGGGGGGAGACCCAGTACTTC.

This chain joins TRBV27 and TRBJ2-2; no definite D call. The CDR3 is made up of 14 amino acids. CDR1 is MNHEY and CDR2 is SMNVEV in the germline V gene (reference sequence). V was cut by 7 bases and J by 0 bases, with 9 bases left in between. The CDR3 DNA is TGTGCCAGCACCAGACGGGCGAACACCGGGGAGCTGTTTTTT. This codes for CASTRRANTGELFF.

This chain joins TRBV6-1 and TRBJ2-7; D unresolved. Trimming took 6 bases from V and 3 from J, leaving 12 bases between them. The CDR3 has 13 residues. Germline CDR1 is MNHNS and CDR2 is SASEGT. The CDR3 nucleotides read TGTGCCAGCAGAGCCGCGTACCACTACGAGCAGTACTTC. It yields the protein CASRAAYHYEQYF.

J is TRBJ2-5 and V is TRBV2, with D unresolved. The CDR3 has 15 amino acids. The germline gives CDR1 SNHLY, CDR2 FYNNEI. V lost 2 bases and J lost 1, with 11 bases in between. For the CDR3, the DNA is TGTGCCAGCAGTGAATTTATGGCAGGCCAAGAGACCCAGTACTTC. This codes for CASSEFMAGQETQYF.

V is TRBV10-1 and J is TRBJ2-1; 8 bases align to TRBD2. V gave up 4 bases and J gave up 1 base; unmatched junction bases: 15. CDR3 size: 19 residues. CDR1 is WNHNN, CDR2 SYGVQD, per germline (reference sequence). CDR3 amino acids: CASSVKTGGPLGSYNEQFF. CDR3 nucleotide sequence: TGCGCCAGCAGTGTAAAAACGGGAGGGCCTTTGGGGTCCTACAATGAGCAGTTCTTC.

The chain combines TRBV9 with TRBJ1-1; perhaps TRBD1 as D (5 bases). Trimming stripped 4 bases from V and 6 bases from J, with 13 bases between. CDR3 length: 13 amino acids. Germline CDR1 is SGDLS and CDR2 is YYNGEE. The CDR3 coding sequence is TGTGCCAGCAGCCCAGGGTACTACGCTGAAGCTTTCTTT. Translating it yields CASSPGYYAEAFF.

This clone was seen just once. The chain has TRBV29-1 and TRBJ2-3; 12 nucleotides line up with TRBD2. Germline lookup yields CDR1 SQVTM and CDR2 ANQGSEA. J was trimmed by 0 bases and V by 5 bases; bases with no gene match: 3. CDR3 length equals 15 residues. In nucleotides, the CDR3 is TGCAGCGTTCCCGGACTAGCGGGGAGCACAGATACGCAGTATTTT. Its translation: CSVPGLAGSTDTQYF.

CDR3 DNA sequence: TGTGCCAGCAGCCCAGGGACTAGCGGTAATGAGCAGTTCTTC. This codes for CASSPGTSGNEQFF. The chain recombines TRBV4-2 with TRBJ2-1, with 11 nucleotides matching TRBD2. Germline lookup yields CDR1 LGHNA and CDR2 YNFKEQ. The length of the CDR3 is 14 residues. With V trimmed by 4 bases and J by 7 bases, 3 bases remained unmatched.

This sequence joins TRBV28 and TRBJ1-5, with D possibly being TRBD1 (5 bases). V dropped 11 bases and J dropped 5 bases, with 13 bases sitting between them. The CDR3 is 12 amino acids. CDR1 is MDHEN, CDR2 SYDVKM, per germline. The chain's CDR3 is CAAWGGDQPQHF. The CDR3 coding sequence is TGTGCCGCCTGGGGGGGAGATCAGCCCCAGCATTTT.

This clone appeared once. The rearrangement joins TRBV7-9 to TRBJ2-2; 7 bases agree with TRBD2. CDR1 and CDR2 from the germline V gene are SEHNR and FQNEAQ (reference sequence). After removal of 5 bases from V and 0 bases from J, the junction contained 6 bases not matched to a gene. The CDR3 runs to 16 residues. DNA of the CDR3: TGTGCCAGCAGCCCCCTGGGGGGGGCGAACACCGGGGAGCTGTTTTTT. This codes for CASSPLGGANTGELFF.

This clone was found a few times. V gene TRBV7-9 combines with J gene TRBJ1-1, with 9 bases matching TRBD1. The CDR3 contains 13 residues. After removal of 3 bases from V and 6 bases from J, the junction contained 2 bases not matched to a gene. Germline-derived CDR1 and CDR2 are SEHNR and FQNEAQ (reference sequence). The CDR3 loop reads CASSFDRGAEAFF. The DNA for the CDR3 is TGTGCCAGCAGCTTCGACAGGGGGGCTGAAGCTTTCTTT.